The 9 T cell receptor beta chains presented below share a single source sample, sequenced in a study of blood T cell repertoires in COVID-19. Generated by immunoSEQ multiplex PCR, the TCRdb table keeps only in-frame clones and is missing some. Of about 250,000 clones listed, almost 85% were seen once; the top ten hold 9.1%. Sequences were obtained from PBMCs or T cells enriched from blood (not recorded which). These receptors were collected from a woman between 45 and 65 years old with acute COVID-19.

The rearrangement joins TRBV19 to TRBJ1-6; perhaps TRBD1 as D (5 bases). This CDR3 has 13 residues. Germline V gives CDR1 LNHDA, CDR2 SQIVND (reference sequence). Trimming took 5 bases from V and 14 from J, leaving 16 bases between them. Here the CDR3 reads CASSPTAPGTLHF. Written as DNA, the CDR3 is TGTGCCAGTAGTCCGACAGCTCCAGGGACCCTCCACTTT. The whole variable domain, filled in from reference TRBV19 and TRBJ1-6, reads DGGITQSPKYLFRKEGQNVTLSCEQNLNHDAMYWYRQDPGQGLRLIYYSQIVNDFQKGDIAEGYSVSREKKESFPLTVTSAQKNPTAFYLCASSPTAPGTLHFGNGTRLTVT.

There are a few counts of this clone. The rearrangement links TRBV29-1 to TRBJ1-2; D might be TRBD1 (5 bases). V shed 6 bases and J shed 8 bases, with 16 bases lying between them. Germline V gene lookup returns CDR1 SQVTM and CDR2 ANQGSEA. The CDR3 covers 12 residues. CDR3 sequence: CSVDPIRGGYTF. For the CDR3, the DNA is TGCAGCGTGGATCCGATAAGGGGCGGCTACACCTTC. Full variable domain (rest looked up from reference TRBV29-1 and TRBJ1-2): SAVISQKPSRDICQRGTSLTIQCQVDSQVTMMFWYRQQPGQSLTLIATANQGSEATYESGFVIDKFPISRPNLTFSTLTVSNMSPEDSSIYLCSVDPIRGGYTFGSGTRLTVV.

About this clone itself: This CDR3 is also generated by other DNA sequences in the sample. DNA of the CDR3: TGTGCCTGGACCGCCTATAATTCACCCCTCCACTTT. It yields the protein CAWTAYNSPLHF. The chain has TRBV30 and TRBJ1-6; D unclear. Germline values: CDR1 GTSNPN, CDR2 SVGIG (reference sequence). Trimming removed 4 bases from V and 2 bases from J, with 3 bases in between. The length of the CDR3 is 12 residues. The full variable domain, its missing parts supplied by reference TRBV30 and TRBJ1-6, is SQTIHQWPATLVQPVGSPLSLECTVEGTSNPNLYWYRQAAGRGLQLLFYSVGIGQISSEVPQNLSASRPQDRQFILSSKKLLLSDSGFYLCAWTAYNSPLHFGNGTRLTVT.

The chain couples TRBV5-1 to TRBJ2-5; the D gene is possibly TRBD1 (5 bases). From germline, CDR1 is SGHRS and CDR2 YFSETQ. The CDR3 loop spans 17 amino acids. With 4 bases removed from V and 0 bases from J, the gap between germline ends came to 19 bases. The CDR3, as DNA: TGCGCCAGCAGCATCTCGACAGCCCTTAGCAACCAAGAGACCCAGTACTTC. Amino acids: CASSISTALSNQETQYF.

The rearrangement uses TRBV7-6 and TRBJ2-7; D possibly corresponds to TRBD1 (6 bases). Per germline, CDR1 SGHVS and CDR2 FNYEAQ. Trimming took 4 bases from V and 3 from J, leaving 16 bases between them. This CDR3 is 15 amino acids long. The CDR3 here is CASSSDRSPSYEQYF. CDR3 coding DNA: TGTGCCAGCAGCTCCGACAGGTCTCCCAGCTACGAGCAGTACTTC.

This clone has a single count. The CDR3 DNA sequence: TGTGCCAGCAGTTTAACTAGCGGGGGGGATGGTGAGCAGTTCTTC. Translation gives CASSLTSGGDGEQFF. The V gene is TRBV6-5, the J gene TRBJ2-1, with TRBD2 matching over 13 bases. V shed 4 bases, J shed 9 bases, and the junction held 6 bases outside the gene matches. Germline CDR1 MNHEY, CDR2 SVGAGI. The CDR3 consists of 15 residues.

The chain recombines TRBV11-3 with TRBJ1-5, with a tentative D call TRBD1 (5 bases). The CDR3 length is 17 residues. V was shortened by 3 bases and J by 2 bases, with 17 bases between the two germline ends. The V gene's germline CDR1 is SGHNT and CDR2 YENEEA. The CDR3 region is CASSLSEAGQCNQPQHF. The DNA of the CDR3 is TGTGCCAGCAGCTTGAGTGAGGCAGGGCAGTGCAATCAGCCCCAGCATTTT. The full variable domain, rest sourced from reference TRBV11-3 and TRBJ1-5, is EAGVVQSPRYKIIEKKQPVAFWCNPISGHNTLYWYLQNLGQGPELLIRYENEEAVDDSQLPKDRFSAERLKGVDSTLKIQPAELGDSAVYLCASSLSEAGQCNQPQHFGDGTRLSIL.

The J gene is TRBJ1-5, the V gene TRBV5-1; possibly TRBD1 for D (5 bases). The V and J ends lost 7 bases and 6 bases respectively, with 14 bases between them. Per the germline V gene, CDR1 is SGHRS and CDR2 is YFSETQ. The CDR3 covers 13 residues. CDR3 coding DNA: TGCGCCAGCTTCCCGACAGCGTGTCAGCCCCAGCATTTT. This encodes CASFPTACQPQHF.

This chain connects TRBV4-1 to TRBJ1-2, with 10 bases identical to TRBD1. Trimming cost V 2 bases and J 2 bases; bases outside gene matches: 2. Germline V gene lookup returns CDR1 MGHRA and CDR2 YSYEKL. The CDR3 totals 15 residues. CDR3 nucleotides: TGCGCCAGCAGCCAACCGGGACAGGGGAACTATGGCTACACCTTC. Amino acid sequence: CASSQPGQGNYGYTF.